This T cell receptor (beta chain) was recovered during a study of blood T cell repertoires in COVID-19. From germline, CDR1 is SGHTA and CDR2 FQGNSA. V was pared by 6 bases and J by 3 bases, with 17 bases of the junction left unmatched. The CDR3 is made up of 18 amino acids. This table comes from immunoSEQ multiplex PCR, and its TCRdb copy is limited to in-frame clones, with some not included. Among about 60,000 clones listed, about 90% were seen once. Sequenced sample: peripheral blood. This sequence originates from a human donor in a cohort sampled during active COVID-19. V gene TRBV7-2 combines with J gene TRBJ2-5; TRBD2 agrees at 9 bases. The CDR3 bases are TGTGCCAGCAGTTTTGGCCAGCAAGCGGGAGGCCGGAAAGAGACCCAGTACTTC. Protein: CASSFGQQAGGRKETQYF.